The rows below give T cell receptor beta chains drawn from one sample of a study of T cell repertoires in aging, cancer and after chemotherapy. TCRdb itself ran the multiplex PCR reads through MiXCR, one entry per CDR3 protein. The sample carries just under 5,500 distinct CDR3 sequences, about two fifths recorded once. The sequencing sample was made of blood. The origin of the receptors is a human donor with a blood cancer. CDR3s include the opening cysteine and the closing phenylalanine or tryptophan. Fields, in order: D gene, V gene, clone size, J gene, CDR3 protein, CDR3 DNA. D genes are given only for firm matches. The size of a clone is reported for some rows only, either as once, few or many, or as a class for expanded clones.

D: TRBD1; V: TRBV18; size: .; J: TRBJ1-6; CDR3: CASSRGTGVRSPLHF; DNA: TGTGCCAGCTCCCGAGGGACAGGGGTCCGTTCACCCCTCCACTTT
D: .; V: TRBV19; size: few; J: TRBJ1-2; CDR3: CASSLPDYGYTF; DNA: TGTGCCAGTAGTTTACCGGATTATGGCTACACCTTC
D: TRBD1; V: TRBV18; size: .; J: TRBJ1-4; CDR3: CASSPRQGNEKLFF; DNA: TGTGCCAGCTCACCAAGACAGGGAAATGAAAAACTGTTTTTT
D: .; V: TRBV20-1; size: .; J: TRBJ2-1; CDR3: CSAPNRDNEQFF; DNA: TGCAGTGCCCCTAACAGGGACAATGAGCAGTTCTTC
D: .; V: TRBV7-2; size: few; J: TRBJ2-2; CDR3: CASSFQGPGELFF; DNA: TGTGCCAGCAGCTTTCAGGGGCCCGGGGAGCTGTTTTTT
D: .; V: TRBV18; size: few; J: TRBJ1-2; CDR3: CASSSTDGYGYTF; DNA: TGTGCCAGCTCAAGTACAGATGGCTATGGCTACACCTTC
D: .; V: TRBV30; size: .; J: TRBJ2-7; CDR3: CAWSGAKSYEQYF; DNA: TGTGCCTGGAGTGGAGCGAAGTCCTACGAGCAGTACTTC
D: TRBD2; V: TRBV7-2; size: once; J: TRBJ2-3; CDR3: CASSLAPSGTSTDTQYF; DNA: TGTGCCAGCAGCTTAGCACCCAGCGGGACTTCCACAGATACGCAGTATTTT
D: .; V: TRBV9; size: .; J: TRBJ2-3; CDR3: CASSQLESTDTQYF; DNA: TGTGCCAGCTCCCAACTAGAGTCCACAGATACGCAGTATTTT
D: .; V: TRBV6-4; size: few; J: TRBJ1-6; CDR3: CASSAEYNSPLHF; DNA: TGTGCCAGCAGTGCAGAGTATAATTCACCCCTCCACTTT
D: .; V: TRBV24-1; size: .; J: TRBJ2-2; CDR3: CATDEGQGTGELFF; DNA: TGTGCCACCGACGAGGGGCAGGGCACCGGGGAGCTGTTTTTT
D: .; V: TRBV19; size: few; J: TRBJ1-4; CDR3: CASSSGSFGSTNEKLFF; DNA: TGTGCCAGTAGTTCAGGGTCTTTCGGGTCAACTAATGAAAAACTGTTTTTT
D: TRBD1; V: TRBV7-2; size: .; J: TRBJ2-7; CDR3: CASSSAGTGYHEQYF; DNA: TGTGCCAGCAGCTCTGCCGGGACAGGGTACCACGAGCAGTACTTC
D: .; V: TRBV20-1; size: .; J: TRBJ2-1; CDR3: CSAAKNEQFF; DNA: TGCAGTGCTGCTAAGAATGAGCAGTTCTTC
D: .; V: TRBV30; size: .; J: TRBJ2-7; CDR3: CAWSGLGSNEQYF; DNA: TGTGCCTGGTCAGGCCTGGGGTCCAACGAGCAGTACTTC
D: .; V: TRBV7-2; size: .; J: TRBJ1-2; CDR3: CASNPDRLSTNGYTF; DNA: TGTGCCAGCAACCCCGACCGACTGTCAACTAATGGCTACACCTTC
D: TRBD2; V: TRBV5-6; size: few; J: TRBJ2-1; CDR3: CASSPGTSGYNEQFF; DNA: TGTGCCAGCAGCCCCGGGACTAGCGGGTACAATGAGCAGTTCTTC
D: .; V: TRBV9; size: .; J: TRBJ2-7; CDR3: CASSVATSSGEQYF; DNA: TGTGCCAGCAGCGTAGCTACTAGCTCTGGCGAGCAGTACTTC
D: .; V: TRBV18; size: few; J: TRBJ2-2; CDR3: CASSPARQSGELFF; DNA: TGTGCCAGCTCACCCGCCCGGCAGTCCGGGGAGCTGTTTTTT
D: TRBD2; V: TRBV20-1; size: few; J: TRBJ2-1; CDR3: CSARDPTSGGRGYYNEQFF; DNA: TGCAGTGCTAGAGACCCGACTAGCGGGGGGCGGGGGTACTACAATGAGCAGTTCTTC
D: TRBD2; V: TRBV24-1; size: .; J: TRBJ2-1; CDR3: CATSDLQSGGDEQFF; DNA: TGTGCCACCAGTGATTTGCAATCGGGGGGAGATGAGCAGTTCTTC
D: TRBD1; V: TRBV7-9; size: few; J: TRBJ2-1; CDR3: CAWGQANNEQFF; DNA: TGTGCCTGGGGACAGGCCAACAATGAGCAGTTCTTC
D: TRBD1; V: TRBV6-1; size: .; J: TRBJ2-1; CDR3: CAIAGTGHNEQFF; DNA: TGTGCCATCGCCGGGACAGGGCACAATGAGCAGTTCTTC
D: .; V: TRBV13; size: few; J: TRBJ2-3; CDR3: CASSPDRYGTDTQYF; DNA: TGTGCCAGCAGCCCCGACAGGTATGGAACAGATACGCAGTATTTT
D: .; V: TRBV30; size: medium-sized; J: TRBJ1-2; CDR3: CAWSERYGYTF; DNA: TGTGCCTGGAGTGAACGGTATGGCTACACCTTC
D: .; V: TRBV6-5; size: .; J: TRBJ1-1; CDR3: CASRKQGLNTEAFF; DNA: TGTGCCAGCAGGAAACAGGGCTTGAACACTGAAGCTTTCTTT
D: .; V: TRBV10-3; size: once; J: TRBJ2-3; CDR3: CASSRGPTDTQYF; DNA: TGTGCCTCGAGTCGGGGACCCACAGATACGCAGTATTTT
D: .; V: TRBV6-4; size: .; J: TRBJ1-1; CDR3: CASSVQRNTEAFF; DNA: TGTGCCAGCAGTGTACAGAGGAACACTGAAGCTTTCTTT
D: .; V: TRBV18; size: .; J: TRBJ2-4; CDR3: CASSPQVAKNIQYF; DNA: TGTGCCAGCTCACCTCAGGTAGCCAAAAACATTCAGTACTTC
D: TRBD2; V: TRBV19; size: large; J: TRBJ2-1; CDR3: CASSIGPGTSNNEQFF; DNA: TGTGCCAGTAGTATAGGTCCCGGGACTAGCAACAATGAGCAGTTCTTC
D: TRBD1; V: TRBV29-1; size: few; J: TRBJ2-7; CDR3: CSVSLGTGWDEQYF; DNA: TGCAGCGTATCCCTCGGGACAGGGTGGGACGAGCAGTACTTC
D: .; V: TRBV5-1; size: .; J: TRBJ2-3; CDR3: CASSLAQDTQYF; DNA: TGCGCCAGCAGCTTGGCCCAAGATACGCAGTATTTT
D: TRBD1; V: TRBV19; size: few; J: TRBJ2-7; CDR3: CASSIAGQGGYEQYF; DNA: TGTGCCAGTAGTATAGCCGGACAGGGGGGCTACGAGCAGTACTTC
D: TRBD1; V: TRBV19; size: .; J: TRBJ2-1; CDR3: CASAGTGAYNEQFF; DNA: TGTGCCAGCGCCGGGACAGGGGCCTACAATGAGCAGTTCTTC
D: TRBD1; V: TRBV6-2/TRBV6-3; size: few; J: TRBJ2-7; CDR3: CASSPQGARYEQYF; DNA: TGTGCCAGCAGTCCACAGGGGGCGAGATACGAGCAGTACTTC
D: TRBD2; V: TRBV11-1; size: .; J: TRBJ2-3; CDR3: CASSEGLAGSGTDTQYF; DNA: TGTGCCAGCAGCGAGGGACTAGCGGGATCTGGCACAGATACGCAGTATTTT
D: .; V: TRBV19; size: .; J: TRBJ2-1; CDR3: CASNPSPGSLSSYNEQFF; DNA: TGTGCCAGTAATCCTTCACCGGGCTCTTTAAGCTCCTACAATGAGCAGTTCTTC
D: TRBD1; V: TRBV6-2/TRBV6-3; size: .; J: TRBJ2-7; CDR3: CASSYPLGQGSYEQYF; DNA: TGTGCCAGCAGTTACCCGCTGGGACAGGGCTCCTACGAGCAGTACTTC
D: .; V: TRBV29-1; size: large; J: TRBJ2-1; CDR3: CSAKNNEQFF; DNA: TGCAGCGCCAAAAACAATGAGCAGTTCTTC
D: TRBD2; V: TRBV20-1; size: .; J: TRBJ2-3; CDR3: CSAISGRSYTQYF; DNA: TGCAGTGCTATTAGCGGGAGATCCTATACGCAGTATTTT
D: TRBD1; V: TRBV29-1; size: .; J: TRBJ2-3; CDR3: CSVEELGQGVTDTQYF; DNA: TGCAGCGTTGAAGAGTTAGGACAGGGGGTAACAGATACGCAGTATTTT
D: .; V: TRBV19; size: .; J: TRBJ1-6; CDR3: CASTVDGYRPEGPLHF; DNA: TGTGCCAGTACCGTCGACGGTTACCGTCCGGAAGGACCCCTCCACTTT